The T cell receptor beta chain described here comes from a study of beta chain bispecific antibodies for T cell cancers. Broader study findings: In these mixed samples, most targeted TRBV reads derived from the leukemia cell line.

TCRdb passed the 5' RACE reads through MiXCR, listing each CDR3 protein once. The table records 17,000 or so distinct CDR3 sequences, about 1.9% of them present only once. Deletions cut 3 bases from V and 5 bases from J, with 5 bases between. The CDR3 contains 12 residues. The germline V gene has CDR1 MNHEY and CDR2 SMNVEV (reference sequence). Expansion lasted two to three days, with either anti-CD3 antibody OKT3 or CD3/CD28 beads. IL-2 (100 IU/ml) and IL-7 (around 4.7 ng/ml) supported the T cell cultures. This clonotype was seen many times. The target antigen is unknown. The rearrangement joins TRBV27 to TRBJ2-1; no firm D call. The sample consisted of healthy donor T cells cultured with leukemia cells. This receptor was taken from a human donor in good health. Some clones in this sample may be carry-over from other donors' samples. CDR3 sequence reads: CASSFGDNEQFF. The CDR3 DNA reads as TGTGCCAGCAGTTTTGGGGACAATGAGCAGTTCTTC.